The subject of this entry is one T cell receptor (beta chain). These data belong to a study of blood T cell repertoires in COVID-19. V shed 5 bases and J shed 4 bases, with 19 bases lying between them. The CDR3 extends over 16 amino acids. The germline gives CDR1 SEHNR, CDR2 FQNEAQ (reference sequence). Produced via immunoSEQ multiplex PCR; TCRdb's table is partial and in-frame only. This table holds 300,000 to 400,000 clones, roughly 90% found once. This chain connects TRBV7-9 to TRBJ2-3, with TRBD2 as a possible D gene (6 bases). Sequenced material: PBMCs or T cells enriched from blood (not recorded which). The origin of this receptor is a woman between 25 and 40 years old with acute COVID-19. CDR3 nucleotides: TGTGCCAGCAGCCGCCTTGCGGGGATAAGGGCAGATACGCAGTATTTT. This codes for CASSRLAGIRADTQYF. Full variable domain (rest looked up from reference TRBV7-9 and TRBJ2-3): DTGVSQNPRHKITKRGQNVTFRCDPISEHNRLYWYRQTLGQGPEFLTYFQNEAQLEKSRLLSDRFSAERPKGSFSTLEIQRTEQGDSAMYLCASSRLAGIRADTQYFGPGTRLTVL.